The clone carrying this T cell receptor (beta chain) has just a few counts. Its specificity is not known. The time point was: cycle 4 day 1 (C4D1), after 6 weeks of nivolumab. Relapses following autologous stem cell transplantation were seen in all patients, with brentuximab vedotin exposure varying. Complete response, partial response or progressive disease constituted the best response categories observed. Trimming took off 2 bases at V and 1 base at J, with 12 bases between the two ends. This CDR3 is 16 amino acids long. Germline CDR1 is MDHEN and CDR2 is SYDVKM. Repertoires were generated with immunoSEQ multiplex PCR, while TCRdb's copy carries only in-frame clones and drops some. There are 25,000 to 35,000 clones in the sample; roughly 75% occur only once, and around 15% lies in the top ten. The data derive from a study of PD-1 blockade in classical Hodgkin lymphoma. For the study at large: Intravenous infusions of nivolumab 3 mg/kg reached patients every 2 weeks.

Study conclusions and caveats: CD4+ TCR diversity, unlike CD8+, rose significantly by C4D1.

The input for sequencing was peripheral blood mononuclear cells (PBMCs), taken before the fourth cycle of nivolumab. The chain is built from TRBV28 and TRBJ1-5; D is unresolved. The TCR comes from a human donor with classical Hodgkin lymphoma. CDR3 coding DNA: TGTGCCAGCAGTTTACTGGGCAGGAACAGCAATCAGCCCCAGCATTTT. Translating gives CASSLLGRNSNQPQHF.